This T cell receptor beta chain stems from a study of CDR3 diversity in severe acne. Using its own MiXCR run on the PCR reads, TCRdb lists one record per CDR3 protein. In the table there are approximately 97,000 distinct CDR3 sequences, 51% of which are singletons. V lost 9 bases, J lost 0 bases, and 18 bases lay in between. This CDR3 has 15 residues. CDR1 LNHNV and CDR2 YYDKDF come from the germline V gene (reference sequence). This chain links TRBV15 with TRBJ2-7, with D perhaps TRBD2 (6 bases). The sequenced material came from blood. The origin of this receptor is a male donor with acne. Here the CDR3 reads CATSPSSDVSYEQYF. The CDR3 DNA reads TGTGCCACTAGTCCATCTAGCGACGTCTCCTACGAGCAGTACTTC.